The source of this T cell receptor beta chain is a study of T-cell memory formation after mild COVID-19 (dated by TCRdb to the early 2020s). Some background on the complete study: TCR sequence clusters from the two donors were largely donor specific. Longitudinal TCRalpha and TCRbeta repertoire sequencing tracked T-cell clones expanding and contracting after mild COVID-19 in a couple of donors. Two young, previously healthy adult volunteers, one female and one male, were included in the cohort.

Here is what the overall study found, with its caveats: Clones contracting from day 15 to 85 had balanced CD4/CD8 phenotypes, while a second wave expanding from day 15 to 37 was biased towards CD4+. Some responding clones were found in pre-infection memory, which suggests that pre-existing cross-reactive memory T cells took part in the SARS-CoV-2 response. Contracting CD4+ clones turned up mainly in the CM and EM memory subsets, whereas EMRA was where CD8+ clones were enriched. The study included only a couple of mild cases, and larger cohorts that include severe cases with pre-infection samples were judged to be necessary. SARS-CoV-2 specificity was not confirmed for the second-wave clones peaking on day 37.

PBMCs were isolated by Ficoll-Paque density gradient centrifugation. The instrument given in TCRdb is Illumina NovaSeq 6000. TCRalpha and TCRbeta cDNA libraries were built by 5'RACE with constant-segment primers, adding sample barcodes and unique molecular identifiers. Trizol reagent was used to extract RNA from every sample. Amplification of the libraries took two PCR steps, and the second step added a second sample barcode plus Illumina TruSeq adapters. Sequencing of libraries was performed on an Illumina NovaSeq with 2 x 150 bp paired-end reads. Per the source publication's procedure: The reads were demultiplexed and collapsed into UMI-guided consensus sequences using migec v1.2.7. With mixcr v2.1.11, UMI consensuses were aligned to TRA and TRB V and J templates and assembled into clonotypes. A clonotype was counted as expanded or contracted only when both edgeR and NoisET called the clonotype significant, with the noise models trained on biological replicates. edgeR calls used a false discovery rate-adjusted p below 0.01 and a log2 fold-change threshold of 1. As an exploratory analysis of dynamics, PCA with hierarchical clustering was applied to max-normalized trajectories of the 1000 most abundant clonotypes. Separately sequenced CD4+ and CD8+ repertoires were used to assign the CD4 or CD8 phenotype of responding clones. Using fastp at Q25 and MiXCR, TCRdb reprocessed the public reads and kept productive beta chains. For every CDR3 protein sequence, its rows merge into one entry that carries the most common genes and DNA. The V and J calls and clone size are TCRdb's, not the authors'. The sample profile shows 300,000 to 350,000 distinct CDR3 sequences; 15% to 20% of them were found once. The ten largest clones represent more than 20% of the sample.

Turning to this clonotype: The specificity of this receptor is unknown. Per-base qualities were not stored, and no clone one base away is much larger.

This clonotype was sampled from a man between 18 and 35 years old who had mild COVID-19 (a few samples of this study predate the infection). The sample titles of this study are shuffled in the database, so cell type and time point are left out; the donor was told from shared clones. Sequenced material: PBMCs or a T cell subset sorted from them (not recorded which).

The nucleotide sequence is TGCGCCAGCAGTAGGGACAGGGGGATGATTGAGCAGTTCTTC. Its product reads: CASSRDRGMIEQFF. The rearrangement joined TRBV23-1 to TRBJ2-1, and 11 junctional nucleotides match TRBD1. TRBV23-1 is flagged as an ORF with uncertain function. Including cysteine and phenylalanine, the CDR3 has 14 amino acids. The kept DNA is CDR3 alone, 42 bases in frame from the first base. For this chain, trimming is 5 bases at the V end and 9 bases at the J end, and the number of junction bases without a gene match is 6.